The clone carrying this T cell receptor beta chain was observed once. Repertoires were generated with immunoSEQ multiplex PCR, while TCRdb's copy carries only in-frame clones and drops some. The repertoire consists of about 55,000 clones, with around 96% occurring once and the leading ten covering 0.85% to 1.4%. The sample belongs to a study of control samples from healthy donors and cancer patients. This CDR3 is built from 16 residues. V shed 3 bases, J shed 9 bases, and the junction held 9 bases outside the gene matches. Germline V gives CDR1 MNHEY, CDR2 SMNVEV (reference sequence). The sequence was obtained from a young woman in good health. Sequenced sample: blood. This chain connects TRBV27 to TRBJ2-1; 12 bases are a match to TRBD2. The CDR3 region has the DNA TGTGCCAGCAGTTTCTTTCTAGCGGGGGGGCCTGGTGAGCAGTTCTTC. Translation: CASSFFLAGGPGEQFF.